Reported below is one T cell receptor (beta chain). Its antigen is currently unknown. This entry belongs to a study of OX40 agonist ivuxolimab in advanced cancers. Turning to the study itself: Patients with prior anti-PD-1, anti-PD-L1 or anti-CTLA-4 therapy were eligible; 40% to 45% had some.

CDR1 is MDHEN and CDR2 is SYDVKM in the germline V gene. Losses at the gene ends were 6 bases for V and 0 bases for J; bases not matched to a gene: 11. CDR3 length: 16 residues. Only in-frame clones appear in the TCRdb table, and some are missing; sequencing was by immunoSEQ multiplex PCR. Altogether more than 95,000 clones are present, approximately 93% being singletons, with the ten largest covering less than 0.2%. Study findings and constraints: Both blood CD4+ and CD8+ T cells showed clonal growth by week 6 at 0.1 to 3.0 mg/kg.

The clonotype was recovered from an adult with an advanced solid tumor such as melanoma, head and neck, liver or kidney cancer. Sequencing used CD4+ or CD8+ T cells sorted from blood, obtained in a trial of the OX40 agonist ivuxolimab. This chain connects TRBV28 to TRBJ2-7; TRBD1 agrees at 7 bases. This CDR3 is CASRLQPRGLSYEQYF. The CDR3 DNA follows: TGTGCCAGCAGGCTACAACCGAGGGGGCTCTCCTACGAGCAGTACTTC.